This TCR beta chain was identified in a study of blood T cell repertoires in COVID-19 (dated by TCRdb to the early 2020s). Looking at the study overall: Samples covering the acute and convalescent phases of COVID-19 were provided by collaborators in the United States, Italy and Spain. The material from the prospective study consisted of cDNA or gDNA derived from T cells, B-cell-depleted T cells, or PBMCs. Subjects who had been exposed to COVID-19, were actively infected with it, or had recovered from it provided the deeply sampled blood TCRbeta repertoires that made up the dataset. The repertoires were released in a freely available public database meant as a resource for research on the immune response to SARS-CoV-2. Samples were obtained from the ongoing ImmuneRACE study (first 160 participants) and from 950 to 1,500 subjects provided by 6 global collaborators. Nearly every sample came with metadata listing a de-identified subject ID, COVID-19 status, age in years and sex. HLA class I and class II types, where available, came from metadata supplied by the sample provider rather than from assay-based typing. Summary of the overall study and its limitations: The amount of clinical and demographic metadata varied by source and participant and was provided uncurated.

Turning to this clone: Which antigen it targets is not known. The sample holds no much larger clone one base away, and base qualities are not on file.

Ends trimmed: V by 0 bases, J by 4 bases; bases unmatched to a gene: 3. Via the germline V gene, CDR1 is SGHAT and CDR2 FQNNGV. CDR3 length: 15 amino acids, cysteine to phenylalanine. Of the read, only the CDR3 DNA is kept; its 45 bases are in frame from base 1. The collaborating institutions used their own protocols to collect whole blood in K2EDTA tubes. For TCRbeta analysis, collaborator samples were shipped as frozen whole blood, as isolated PBMCs, or as DNA extracted from either sample type. The immunoSEQ Assay, a bias-controlled multiplex PCR, was used to amplify TCRbeta CDR3 regions from genomic DNA. The study's own analysis went as follows. The number of nucleated cells in each sample was estimated by amplification of reference gene primers within the assay. To quantify the absolute abundance of each unique TCRbeta CDR3 rearrangement, sequence reads were collapsed and filtered. For each sample, productive Simpson clonality was calculated as the square root of Simpson's diversity index over productive rearrangements. Held by TCRdb, this immuneACCESS table contains in-frame sequences only and omits some clones. Under half of the omission traces to an unresolved V gene where checked; the cause of the rest is unknown. V, J and clone size are taken as reported in that table, and D and trimming were inferred from the DNA itself. The sample has some 250,000 clones on record, 70% to 90% of them singletons. The ten largest clonotypes hold under 9% of the sample.

Sequencing input: peripheral blood. The receptor comes from a woman between 70 and 85 years old with active or convalescent COVID-19. The V gene is TRBV11-2 and the J gene is TRBJ1-5, with 7 middle bases fitting TRBD1. This receptor has the CDR3 CASSLEGQANQPQHF. In nucleotides, the sequence is TGTGCCAGCAGCTTAGAAGGACAGGCTAATCAGCCCCAGCATTTT.